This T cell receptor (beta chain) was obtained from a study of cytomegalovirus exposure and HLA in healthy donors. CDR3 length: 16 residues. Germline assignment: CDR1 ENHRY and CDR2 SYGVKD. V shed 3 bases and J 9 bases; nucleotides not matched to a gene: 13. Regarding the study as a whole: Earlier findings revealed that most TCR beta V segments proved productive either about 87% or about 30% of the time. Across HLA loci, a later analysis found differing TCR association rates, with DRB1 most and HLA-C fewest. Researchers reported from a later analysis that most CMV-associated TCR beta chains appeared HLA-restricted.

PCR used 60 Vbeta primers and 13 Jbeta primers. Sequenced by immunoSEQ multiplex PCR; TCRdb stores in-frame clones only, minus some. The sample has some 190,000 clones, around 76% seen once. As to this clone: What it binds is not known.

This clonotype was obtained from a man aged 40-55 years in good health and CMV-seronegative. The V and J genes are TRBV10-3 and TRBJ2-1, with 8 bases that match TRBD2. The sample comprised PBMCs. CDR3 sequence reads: CAISDGRGASAGEQFF. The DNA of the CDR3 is TGTGCCATCAGTGATGGGCGGGGGGCCAGCGCGGGTGAGCAGTTCTTC.